This is a list of T cell receptor beta chains from one sample in a study of post-analysis software for immune sequencing data. TCRdb re-analysed the PCR reads in MiXCR, keeping a single row per CDR3 protein. The profile shows about 400,000 distinct CDR3 sequences, 30% to 45% of them singletons. Sequences were obtained from blood. The receptors originated from a girl under 18 with multiple sclerosis. Each CDR3 is given with its conserved first and last residue. Fields, in order: clone size, J gene, V gene, D gene, CDR3 protein, CDR3 DNA. The D gene is left open where the match is weak. For some rows the clone size is stated as once, few or many, or as a class when expanded; others skip it.

clone size: NA; J gene: TRBJ2-5; V gene: TRBV12-3/TRBV12-4; D gene: TRBD2; CDR3 protein: CASSPNRGGNEETQYF; CDR3 DNA: TGTGCCAGCAGTCCTAACCGGGGAGGGAACGAAGAGACCCAGTACTTC
clone size: NA; J gene: TRBJ2-7; V gene: TRBV12-3/TRBV12-4; D gene: NA; CDR3 protein: CASSRIGVWNEQYF; CDR3 DNA: TGTGCCAGCAGTCGGATAGGGGTCTGGAACGAGCAGTACTTC
clone size: few; J gene: TRBJ2-7; V gene: TRBV5-5; D gene: TRBD1; CDR3 protein: CASSLGTGATYEQYF; CDR3 DNA: TGTGCCAGCAGCTTAGGGACAGGTGCGACCTACGAGCAGTACTTC
clone size: many; J gene: TRBJ2-1; V gene: TRBV5-1; D gene: NA; CDR3 protein: CASSRGYNEQFF; CDR3 DNA: TGCGCCAGCAGCCGAGGGTACAATGAGCAGTTCTTC
clone size: few; J gene: TRBJ2-3; V gene: TRBV10-3; D gene: NA; CDR3 protein: CAIRISDTDTQYF; CDR3 DNA: TGTGCCATCAGGATTTCAGACACAGATACGCAGTATTTT
clone size: NA; J gene: TRBJ2-3; V gene: TRBV6-5; D gene: NA; CDR3 protein: CASSYKRSTDTQYF; CDR3 DNA: TGTGCCAGCAGTTACAAAAGAAGCACAGATACGCAGTATTTT
clone size: many; J gene: TRBJ2-5; V gene: TRBV20-1; D gene: TRBD1; CDR3 protein: CSARKGRGLWDKETQYF; CDR3 DNA: TGCAGTGCTAGAAAGGGCAGGGGGCTCTGGGATAAAGAGACCCAGTACTTC
clone size: few; J gene: TRBJ2-3; V gene: TRBV20-1; D gene: TRBD2; CDR3 protein: CSATGTAGGAGTDTQYF; CDR3 DNA: TGCAGTGCGACGGGTACAGCGGGGGGGGCCGGCACAGATACGCAGTATTTT
clone size: few; J gene: TRBJ2-3; V gene: TRBV12-3/TRBV12-4; D gene: NA; CDR3 protein: CASSFRGEADTQYF; CDR3 DNA: TGTGCCAGCAGTTTCCGGGGAGAGGCAGATACGCAGTATTTT
clone size: NA; J gene: TRBJ2-1; V gene: TRBV28; D gene: NA; CDR3 protein: CASSLRGFSYNEQFF; CDR3 DNA: TGTGCCAGCAGTTTAAGGGGCTTCTCCTACAATGAGCAGTTCTTC
clone size: NA; J gene: TRBJ2-3; V gene: TRBV11-2; D gene: TRBD1; CDR3 protein: CASSLWTGGADTQYF; CDR3 DNA: TGTGCCAGCAGCTTGTGGACAGGGGGCGCAGATACGCAGTATTTT
clone size: few; J gene: TRBJ1-2; V gene: TRBV6-5; D gene: TRBD1; CDR3 protein: CASSYSLDREGYTF; CDR3 DNA: TGTGCCAGCAGTTACTCCCTTGACAGGGAAGGCTACACCTTC
clone size: NA; J gene: TRBJ2-7; V gene: TRBV5-1; D gene: TRBD1; CDR3 protein: CASSSGQGTHEQYF; CDR3 DNA: TGCGCCAGCAGCTCGGGACAGGGGACCCACGAGCAGTACTTC
clone size: NA; J gene: TRBJ2-1; V gene: TRBV20-1; D gene: NA; CDR3 protein: CSASDTSSYNEQFF; CDR3 DNA: TGCAGTGCTAGTGATACTAGCAGCTACAATGAGCAGTTCTTC
clone size: NA; J gene: TRBJ2-5; V gene: TRBV10-3; D gene: TRBD2; CDR3 protein: CAIRTGTTQETQYF; CDR3 DNA: TGTGCCATCAGGACCGGGACTACACAAGAGACCCAGTACTTC
clone size: NA; J gene: TRBJ2-7; V gene: TRBV2; D gene: NA; CDR3 protein: CASSPGRGREQYF; CDR3 DNA: TGTGCCAGCAGCCCCGGGAGGGGGCGCGAGCAGTACTTC
clone size: NA; J gene: TRBJ1-4; V gene: TRBV5-1; D gene: NA; CDR3 protein: CASSSDSLTNEKLFF; CDR3 DNA: TGCGCCAGCAGCTCAGACAGCCTAACTAATGAAAAACTGTTTTTT
clone size: few; J gene: TRBJ2-7; V gene: TRBV12-3/TRBV12-4; D gene: NA; CDR3 protein: CASSLDRTYSEQYF; CDR3 DNA: TGTGCCAGCAGTTTAGACAGGACATATAGTGAGCAGTACTTC
clone size: few; J gene: TRBJ1-2; V gene: TRBV27; D gene: TRBD1; CDR3 protein: CASSFNRGRYGYTF; CDR3 DNA: TGTGCCAGCAGTTTCAACAGGGGACGGTATGGCTACACCTTC
clone size: few; J gene: TRBJ2-1; V gene: TRBV6-1; D gene: NA; CDR3 protein: CASSEIAGVGNEQFF; CDR3 DNA: TGTGCCAGCAGTGAAATTGCAGGGGTGGGGAATGAGCAGTTCTTC
clone size: NA; J gene: TRBJ2-3; V gene: TRBV12-3/TRBV12-4; D gene: NA; CDR3 protein: CASSMGQLRADAQYF; CDR3 DNA: TGCGCCAGCAGTATGGGACAACTCAGAGCAGATGCGCAGTATTTT
clone size: NA; J gene: TRBJ1-1; V gene: TRBV4-3; D gene: NA; CDR3 protein: CASSQTRGPEAFF; CDR3 DNA: TGCGCCAGCAGCCAAACCCGGGGGCCTGAAGCTTTCTTT
clone size: once; J gene: TRBJ1-5; V gene: TRBV10-2; D gene: NA; CDR3 protein: CASTSQDNQPQHF; CDR3 DNA: TGCGCCAGCACTAGTCAGGACAATCAGCCCCAGCATTTT
clone size: NA; J gene: TRBJ2-3; V gene: TRBV12-3/TRBV12-4; D gene: NA; CDR3 protein: CASTTSGRPDTQYF; CDR3 DNA: TGTGCCAGCACGACCAGCGGAAGGCCAGATACGCAGTATTTT
clone size: few; J gene: TRBJ2-1; V gene: TRBV6-4; D gene: TRBD1; CDR3 protein: CASRQGILFGEQFF; CDR3 DNA: TGTGCCAGTCGACAGGGGATCCTTTTCGGGGAGCAGTTCTTC
clone size: few; J gene: TRBJ1-2; V gene: TRBV20-1; D gene: NA; CDR3 protein: CSAKKQGYGYTF; CDR3 DNA: TGCAGTGCTAAGAAGCAGGGATATGGCTACACCTTC
clone size: NA; J gene: TRBJ2-1; V gene: TRBV4-2; D gene: NA; CDR3 protein: CASSQDRVDPGDEQFF; CDR3 DNA: TGTGCCAGCAGCCAAGACCGGGTTGACCCAGGGGATGAGCAGTTCTTC
clone size: NA; J gene: TRBJ2-2; V gene: TRBV11-2; D gene: NA; CDR3 protein: CASSPPVDTGELFF; CDR3 DNA: TGTGCCAGCAGCCCGCCCGTTGACACCGGGGAGCTGTTTTTT
clone size: NA; J gene: TRBJ1-6; V gene: TRBV6-5; D gene: TRBD1; CDR3 protein: CASSPSGGDSPLHF; CDR3 DNA: TGTGCCAGCAGTCCATCAGGGGGCGATTCACCCCTCCACTTT
clone size: NA; J gene: TRBJ2-1; V gene: TRBV7-9; D gene: TRBD1; CDR3 protein: CASSGDRGRNEQFF; CDR3 DNA: TGTGCCAGCAGCGGGGACAGGGGGCGGAATGAGCAGTTCTTC
clone size: NA; J gene: TRBJ2-1; V gene: TRBV9; D gene: NA; CDR3 protein: CASSVDSGHYNEQFF; CDR3 DNA: TGTGCCAGCAGCGTCGACTCGGGACACTACAATGAGCAGTTCTTC
clone size: once; J gene: TRBJ2-7; V gene: TRBV6-5; D gene: NA; CDR3 protein: CASSYRGGTYEQYF; CDR3 DNA: TGTGCCAGCAGTTATAGGGGGGGCACCTACGAGCAGTACTTC
clone size: few; J gene: TRBJ2-3; V gene: TRBV2; D gene: NA; CDR3 protein: CASSASLGSTDTQYF; CDR3 DNA: TGTGCCAGCAGTGCCTCCCTGGGAAGCACAGATACGCAGTATTTT
clone size: few; J gene: TRBJ2-1; V gene: TRBV4-1; D gene: NA; CDR3 protein: CASSSFNTDARNEQFF; CDR3 DNA: TGCGCCAGCAGTTCTTTCAATACCGATGCAAGGAATGAGCAGTTCTTC
clone size: few; J gene: TRBJ1-1; V gene: TRBV5-5; D gene: TRBD1; CDR3 protein: CASSANLQGSYLNTEAFF; CDR3 DNA: TGTGCCAGCAGCGCGAATTTACAGGGGTCGTATTTGAACACTGAAGCTTTCTTT
clone size: many; J gene: TRBJ2-4; V gene: TRBV11-2; D gene: NA; CDR3 protein: CASSSLSGTSANIQYF; CDR3 DNA: TGTGCCAGCAGCTCCCTGTCAGGGACGTCTGCAAACATTCAGTACTTC
clone size: NA; J gene: TRBJ1-1; V gene: TRBV12-3/TRBV12-4; D gene: NA; CDR3 protein: CASSPRGLGTEAFF; CDR3 DNA: TGTGCCAGCAGTCCACGGGGTTTGGGCACTGAAGCTTTCTTT
clone size: NA; J gene: TRBJ2-1; V gene: TRBV6-4; D gene: NA; CDR3 protein: CASSDSDNNEQFF; CDR3 DNA: TGTGCCAGCAGTGACTCGGACAACAATGAGCAGTTCTTC
clone size: NA; J gene: TRBJ1-1; V gene: TRBV6-5; D gene: NA; CDR3 protein: CASSYEPNTEAFF; CDR3 DNA: TGTGCCAGCAGTTACGAACCGAACACTGAAGCTTTCTTT
clone size: NA; J gene: TRBJ2-5; V gene: TRBV4-1; D gene: NA; CDR3 protein: CASSQVASDNRVGAPSGDPYF; CDR3 DNA: TGCGCCAGCAGCCAAGTGGCTTCCGATAACCGGGTAGGAGCGCCGTCGGGGGACCCGTACTTC
clone size: once; J gene: TRBJ2-3; V gene: TRBV28; D gene: TRBD1; CDR3 protein: CASSLPRGRDAQYF; CDR3 DNA: TGTGCCAGCAGTTTACCCAGGGGGCGGGATGCGCAGTATTTT
clone size: once; J gene: TRBJ2-7; V gene: TRBV5-6; D gene: TRBD1; CDR3 protein: CASSLWDRQAHEQYF; CDR3 DNA: TGTGCCAGCAGCTTGTGGGACAGGCAAGCCCACGAGCAGTACTTC
clone size: NA; J gene: TRBJ2-7; V gene: TRBV28; D gene: NA; CDR3 protein: CASSYRQALSYEQYF; CDR3 DNA: TGTGCCAGCAGTTACCGACAGGCCCTCTCCTACGAGCAGTACTTC
clone size: NA; J gene: TRBJ2-5; V gene: TRBV7-2; D gene: TRBD2; CDR3 protein: CASSLLGLAGVETQYF; CDR3 DNA: TGTGCCAGCAGCCTCCTGGGTCTAGCGGGGGTAGAGACCCAGTACTTC
clone size: few; J gene: TRBJ2-1; V gene: TRBV5-6; D gene: TRBD2; CDR3 protein: CASSLGASGGAVNEQFF; CDR3 DNA: TGTGCCAGCAGCTTGGGGGCTAGCGGGGGGGCAGTCAATGAGCAGTTCTTC
clone size: NA; J gene: TRBJ2-1; V gene: TRBV20-1; D gene: TRBD1; CDR3 protein: CSARGQGLYNEQFF; CDR3 DNA: TGCAGTGCTAGGGGACAGGGGCTCTACAATGAGCAGTTCTTC
clone size: NA; J gene: TRBJ2-7; V gene: TRBV20-1; D gene: NA; CDR3 protein: CSASRITFAYEQYF; CDR3 DNA: TGCAGTGCTAGCCGCATCACGTTCGCCTACGAGCAGTACTTC
clone size: NA; J gene: TRBJ1-5; V gene: TRBV27; D gene: TRBD1; CDR3 protein: CASSLYQGAGNQLQHF; CDR3 DNA: TGTGCCAGCAGTTTATATCAGGGGGCAGGCAATCAGCTCCAGCATTTT
clone size: NA; J gene: TRBJ2-7; V gene: TRBV6-2/TRBV6-3; D gene: TRBD2; CDR3 protein: CASRQGLANSYEQYF; CDR3 DNA: TGTGCCAGCAGACAGGGACTAGCGAACTCCTACGAGCAGTACTTC
clone size: NA; J gene: TRBJ2-3; V gene: TRBV9; D gene: NA; CDR3 protein: CASSASLYADTQYF; CDR3 DNA: TGTGCCAGCAGCGCTTCTTTGTACGCAGATACGCAGTATTTT
clone size: few; J gene: TRBJ1-1; V gene: TRBV4-1; D gene: TRBD1; CDR3 protein: CASSPYWTGATEAFF; CDR3 DNA: TGCGCCAGCAGCCCTTACTGGACAGGGGCCACTGAAGCTTTCTTT
clone size: NA; J gene: TRBJ1-2; V gene: TRBV28; D gene: NA; CDR3 protein: CASTLRASYGYTF; CDR3 DNA: TGTGCCAGCACCCTTAGGGCATCCTATGGCTACACCTTC
clone size: NA; J gene: TRBJ2-7; V gene: TRBV10-2; D gene: NA; CDR3 protein: CASSDWRDSARSSYEQYF; CDR3 DNA: TGCGCCAGCAGTGATTGGCGAGACTCGGCCAGGAGCTCCTACGAGCAGTACTTC
clone size: once; J gene: TRBJ2-3; V gene: TRBV5-1; D gene: NA; CDR3 protein: CASSLEPQATDTQYF; CDR3 DNA: TGCGCCAGCAGCTTGGAGCCACAGGCTACAGATACGCAGTATTTT
clone size: NA; J gene: TRBJ1-1; V gene: TRBV3-1; D gene: NA; CDR3 protein: CASSQNPNTEAFF; CDR3 DNA: TGTGCCAGCAGCCAAAATCCGAACACTGAAGCTTTCTTT